This TCR beta chain comes out of a study of T cell repertoires in cytomegalovirus infection. The CDR3 totals 16 residues. V was cut by 4 bases and J by 4 bases, with 17 bases left in between. Per the germline V gene, CDR1 is SGHTA and CDR2 is FQGNSA. TCRdb recomputed calls from the reads with MiXCR, one row per CDR3 protein. The table includes about 180,000 distinct CDR3 sequences, about 15% detected once. This clonotype was found many times. The rearrangement joins TRBV7-2 to TRBJ1-5, with D possibly being TRBD1 (6 bases). The sample taken for sequencing was CD8+ T cells from PBMCs. The receptor was isolated from a human donor in good health (CMV status not recorded). Some clones in this sample may be carry-over from other donors' samples. The CDR3 is CASSSPATGRNQPQHF. The CDR3 DNA reads TGTGCCAGCAGCTCGCCCGCTACAGGGAGGAATCAGCCCCAGCATTTT.